Detailed here is one T cell receptor (beta chain). The data derive from a study of tumor-infiltrating lymphocytes in primary liver carcinoma. Reverse transcription of 500 ng total RNA with a constant-region primer produced TCR beta cDNA. Three rounds of nested multiplex PCR with slightly modified ARM-PCR produced TCR beta libraries. TRBV1-TRBV30 forward primers paired with a C-beta reverse primer drove the first two PCR rounds, ten to eleven cycles each. TCRdb re-analysed the multiplex PCR reads in MiXCR, keeping a single row per CDR3 protein. The repertoire consists of 100,000 or so distinct CDR3 sequences, with roughly 85% occurring once and the leading ten covering about a fifth. The junction had 16 bases not matched to a gene; V was cut back by 0 bases and J by 5 bases. The CDR3 loop spans 19 amino acids. Germline assignment: CDR1 MGHRA and CDR2 YSYEKL. Unsorted bulk tissue (roughly 19-30 mg) underwent RNA and DNA co-extraction.

The rearrangement uses TRBV4-1 and TRBJ2-1; TRBD2 matches at 7 bases. The TCR was taken from a man in his forties with primary liver carcinoma and hepatitis B virus infection. What was sequenced was liver tumor tissue from sampling region 3. Subset given: tumor region T3, left-lateral pole. The CDR3 sequence: CASSQDRGGRARDHNEQFF. In nucleotides, the CDR3 is TGCGCCAGCAGCCAAGACCGAGGAGGGAGGGCCAGAGATCACAATGAGCAGTTCTTC.